The T cell receptor (beta chain) described here comes from a study of shared clonotypes between healthy human individuals. The CDR3 runs 14 residues. V gave up 1 base and J gave up 0 bases, with 4 bases separating them. Germline loops: CDR1 MNHNS, CDR2 SASEGT. This table comes from immunoSEQ multiplex PCR, and its TCRdb copy is limited to in-frame clones, with some not included. The data hold about 2.1 million clones, with approximately 92% observed a single time. This clone has just one count. CD45RO-negative CD8 cells positively selected for CCR7 made up the naive population, which excluded terminally differentiated effector memory CD45RA+ cells. The donors were adults (healthy and HIV-negative) with no recent acute infections or vaccinations.

The chain is built from TRBV6-1 and TRBJ1-5; no clear D gene. This receptor was identified in a man between 18 and 35 years old in good health. Some clones in this sample may be carry-over from other donors' samples. The sample consisted of naive CD8+ T cells from PBMCs. The CDR3 loop is CASSEDSSNQPQHF. Written as DNA, the CDR3 is TGTGCCAGCAGTGAAGATAGTAGCAATCAGCCCCAGCATTTT.